The 7 T cell receptor beta chains listed next were all sequenced from one sample in a study of T cell responses to AZD1222 COVID-19 vaccine. Assay: immunoSEQ multiplex PCR; the TCRdb copy retains only in-frame clones and omits some. The sample carries about 190,000 clones, around 92% recorded once. Sequences were derived from peripheral blood, sampled on day 0 of AZD1222 vaccination. The receptors stem from an adult in good health.

V usage is TRBV5-8 and J usage is TRBJ1-2, with no clear D. With 1 base removed from V and 6 bases from J, the gap between germline ends came to 13 bases. Germline V gene lookup returns CDR1 SGHTS and CDR2 YDEGEE. CDR3 length equals 14 residues. The CDR3 region is CASSLLSGIDGYTF. The CDR3 DNA reads TGTGCCAGCAGCTTGCTGTCCGGGATTGATGGCTACACCTTC.

In this sample, this clone turned up a few times. The chain recombines TRBV11-3 with TRBJ2-1; possible D gene TRBD1, 5 bases. Trimming shortened V by 4 bases and J by 10 bases, and 11 bases separated the two germline ends. Germline V gene sequence: CDR1 SGHNT, CDR2 YENEEA. The CDR3 runs 12 residues. The CDR3 DNA is TGTGCCAGCAGCTCTGGACATGGGGAGCAGTTCTTC. It codes for CASSSGHGEQFF.

J is TRBJ2-3 and V is TRBV2, with 7 bases lining up with TRBD2. The ends lost 2 bases at V and 4 bases at J; junction bases unmatched: 9. Germline V CDR1 and CDR2: SNHLY, FYNNEI. The CDR3 consists of 16 residues. In DNA, the CDR3 is TGTGCCAGCAGTGAAAGGGACTCCGGGGGGTCAGATACGCAGTATTTT. Its protein is CASSERDSGGSDTQYF.

This clone has a handful of counts. The chain joins TRBV29-1 to TRBJ2-3; D possibly corresponds to TRBD2 (6 bases). V was clipped by 7 bases and J by 1 base, with 12 bases between them. This CDR3 is 13 amino acids long. Germline loops: CDR1 SQVTM, CDR2 ANQGSEA. CDR3 nucleotides: TGCAGCGGAGGGACTCCCGGCACAGATACGCAGTATTTT. Translating it yields CSGGTPGTDTQYF.

The rearrangement links TRBV19 to TRBJ2-5; 9 bases line up with TRBD2. The V and J ends lost 1 base and 4 bases, in that order; junction bases with no gene match: 10. Germline V gene lookup returns CDR1 LNHDA and CDR2 SQIVND (reference sequence). This CDR3 comprises 17 residues. As DNA, the CDR3 is TGTGCCAGTAGTATAGTCATAGGCGGCGGGGGGGCAGAGACCCAGTACTTC. Its protein is CASSIVIGGGGAETQYF.

J is TRBJ1-2 and V is TRBV5-1; D is unresolved. CDR3 length equals 13 residues. Germline V gene lookup returns CDR1 SGHRS and CDR2 YFSETQ. Trimming left V 5 bases short and J 0 bases short, with 8 bases between. The CDR3 protein is CASSTEPNYGYTF. In DNA, the CDR3 is TGCGCCAGCAGTACAGAACCTAACTATGGCTACACCTTC.

The rearrangement joins TRBV28 to TRBJ1-1; TRBD1 matches at 9 bases. CDR3 length: 13 residues. The germline gives CDR1 MDHEN, CDR2 SYDVKM. The trim removed 8 bases at V and 0 bases at J, leaving 1 base unmatched. The CDR3 loop reads CASGDRVNTEAFF. CDR3 in DNA: TGTGCCAGCGGGGACAGGGTGAACACTGAAGCTTTCTTT. Using reference TRBV28 and TRBJ1-1 for the parts outside the CDR3, the full variable domain is DVKVTQSSRYLVKRTGEKVFLECVQDMDHENMFWYRQDPGLGLRLIYFSYDVKMKEKGDIPEGYSVSREKKERFSLILESASTNQTSMYLCASGDRVNTEAFFGQGTRLTVV.